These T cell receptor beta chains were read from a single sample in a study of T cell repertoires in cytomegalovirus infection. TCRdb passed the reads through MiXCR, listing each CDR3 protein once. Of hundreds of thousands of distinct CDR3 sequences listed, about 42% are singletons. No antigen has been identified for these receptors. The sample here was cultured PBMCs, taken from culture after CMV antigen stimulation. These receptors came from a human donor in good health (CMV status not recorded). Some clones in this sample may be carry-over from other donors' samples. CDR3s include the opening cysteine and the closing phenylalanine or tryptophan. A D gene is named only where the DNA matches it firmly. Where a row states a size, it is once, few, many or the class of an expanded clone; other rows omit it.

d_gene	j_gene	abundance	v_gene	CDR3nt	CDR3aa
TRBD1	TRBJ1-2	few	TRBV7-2	TGTGCCAGCCAGGGGGCGCACCCCTATGGCTACACCTTC	CASQGAHPYGYTF
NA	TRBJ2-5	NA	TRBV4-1	TGCGCCAGCAGCCACCCCCTTTTAGGAGGTCGGGAGACCCAGTACTTC	CASSHPLLGGRETQYF
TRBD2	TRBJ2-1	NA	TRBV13	TGTGCCAGCAGCTTAGCCGGGACTAGCGGGAGCAATGAGCAGTTCTTC	CASSLAGTSGSNEQFF
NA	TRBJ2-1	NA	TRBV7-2	TGTGCCAGCAGCACACGGACTACCGTGAACAATGAGCAGTTCTTC	CASSTRTTVNNEQFF
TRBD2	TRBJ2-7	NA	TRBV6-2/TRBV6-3	TGTGCCAGCAGACCTAGCGGGACCTACGAGCAGTACTTC	CASRPSGTYEQYF
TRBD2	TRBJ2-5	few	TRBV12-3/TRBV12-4	TGTGCCAGCGGCCCGGGGGGGAAGCTCGAGACCCAGTACTTC	CASGPGGKLETQYF
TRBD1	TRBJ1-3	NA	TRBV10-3	TGTGCCATCAGTGAGTTCCGGGACAGGGATTTTAGCTCTGGAAACACCATATATTTT	CAISEFRDRDFSSGNTIYF
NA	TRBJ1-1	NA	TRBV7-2	TGTGCCAGCAGCTTAAGGGGCCAGGGGCAAGCTTTCTTT	CASSLRGQGQAFF
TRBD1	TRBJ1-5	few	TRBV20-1	TGCAGTGCTAGAACCGGGACAGGGGGCAATCAGCCCCAGCATTTT	CSARTGTGGNQPQHF
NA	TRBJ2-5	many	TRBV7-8	TGTGCCAGCAGCTTATCGAGGAACCACCAAGAGACCCAGTACTTC	CASSLSRNHQETQYF
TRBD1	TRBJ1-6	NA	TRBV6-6	TGTGCCAGCACTAGGGACAGCAGCAATTCACCCCTCCACTTT	CASTRDSSNSPLHF
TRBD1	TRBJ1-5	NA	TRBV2	TGTGCCAGCAGTCCGGGACAGACAAATCAGCCCCAGCATTTT	CASSPGQTNQPQHF
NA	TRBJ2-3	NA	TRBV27	TGTGCCAGCAGGGTTGGGGGTTTTCGCACAGATACGCAGTATTTT	CASRVGGFRTDTQYF
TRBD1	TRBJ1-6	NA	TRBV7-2	TGTGCCAGCAGACCTGGACAGGAAAATTCACCCCTCCACTTT	CASRPGQENSPLHF
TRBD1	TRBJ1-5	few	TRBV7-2	TGTGCCAGCAGCTCCCAGGGGGGCAGCAATCAGCCCCAGCATTTT	CASSSQGGSNQPQHF
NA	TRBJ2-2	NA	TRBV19	TGTGCCAGTAGTCAACAGGTAGTGCCCGGGGAGCTGTTTTTT	CASSQQVVPGELFF
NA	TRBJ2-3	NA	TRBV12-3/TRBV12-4	TGTGCCAGCAGTGCCCCTTGGGGGCGAGGAGGCACAGATACGCAGTATTTT	CASSAPWGRGGTDTQYF
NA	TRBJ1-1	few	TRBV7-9	TGTGCCAGCAACCCCCACGGCACTGAAGCTTTCTTT	CASNPHGTEAFF
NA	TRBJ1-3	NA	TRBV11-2	TGTGCCAGCAGCCGTTACCCCACCAGGGGTACTGGAAACACCATATATTTT	CASSRYPTRGTGNTIYF
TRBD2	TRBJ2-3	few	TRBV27	TGTGCCAGCACCCCGGGACTAGCGGGAGCAGATACGCAGTATTTT	CASTPGLAGADTQYF
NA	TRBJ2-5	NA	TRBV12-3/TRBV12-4	TGTGCCAGCAGTGGGGGTCGGGCTAACCTACAAGAGACCCAGTACTTC	CASSGGRANLQETQYF
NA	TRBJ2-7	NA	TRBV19	TGTGCCACCACTCAGGGAATCGAGCAGTACTTC	CATTQGIEQYF